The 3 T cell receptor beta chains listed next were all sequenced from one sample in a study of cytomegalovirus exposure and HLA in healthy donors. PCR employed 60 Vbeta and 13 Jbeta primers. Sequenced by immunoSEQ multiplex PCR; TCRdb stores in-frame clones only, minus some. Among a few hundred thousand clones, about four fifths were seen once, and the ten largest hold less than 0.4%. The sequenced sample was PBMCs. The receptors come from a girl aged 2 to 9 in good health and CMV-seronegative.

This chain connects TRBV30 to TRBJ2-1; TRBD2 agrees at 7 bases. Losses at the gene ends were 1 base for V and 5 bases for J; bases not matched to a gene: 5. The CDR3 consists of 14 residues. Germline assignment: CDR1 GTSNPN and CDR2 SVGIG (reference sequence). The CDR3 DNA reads TGTGCCTGGAGTGGCACTAGCGCGAACAATGAGCAGTTCTTC. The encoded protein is CAWSGTSANNEQFF.

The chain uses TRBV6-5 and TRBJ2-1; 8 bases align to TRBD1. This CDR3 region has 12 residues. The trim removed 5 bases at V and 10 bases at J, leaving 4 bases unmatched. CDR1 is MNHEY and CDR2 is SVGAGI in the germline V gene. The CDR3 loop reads CASSAQGEEQFF. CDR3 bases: TGTGCCAGCAGTGCACAGGGGGAGGAGCAGTTCTTC.

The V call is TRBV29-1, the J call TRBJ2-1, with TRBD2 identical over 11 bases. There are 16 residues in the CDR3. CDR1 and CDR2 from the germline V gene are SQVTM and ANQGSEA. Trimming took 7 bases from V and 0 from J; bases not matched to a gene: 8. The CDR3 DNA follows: TGCAGCGGTGCACTAGCGGGAGACGGCTCCTACAATGAGCAGTTCTTC. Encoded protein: CSGALAGDGSYNEQFF.